The 14 T cell receptor beta chains reported below all come from one sample, sequenced in a study of OX40 agonist ivuxolimab in advanced cancers. The library was prepared using the immunoSEQ multiplex PCR assay. The clones in this table, taken by TCRdb from immuneACCESS, are in-frame only. Not every clone is retained; where verified, under half of the shortfall comes from an unresolved V gene, and the cause of the rest is unknown. The sample records some 60,000 clones, about 88% of which are singletons. 3.9% of the sample lies in the top ten. Sequencing was performed on CD4+ or CD8+ T cells sorted from blood, taken in a trial of the OX40 agonist ivuxolimab. These receptors were collected from an adult with an advanced solid tumor such as melanoma, head and neck, liver or kidney cancer.

The chain combines TRBV6-5 with TRBJ2-1, with 8 bases matching TRBD2. The CDR3 runs to 13 residues. Germline V gene data show CDR1 as MNHEY and CDR2 as SVGAGI. V dropped 10 bases and J dropped 5; count of bases not matched to a gene: 7. This CDR3 is CATTRGGHNEQFF. DNA for the CDR3: TGTGCCACCACCCGGGGGGGGCACAATGAGCAGTTCTTC.

The chain couples TRBV7-6 to TRBJ1-3, with D perhaps matching TRBD1 (5 bases). The germline V gene encodes CDR1 SGHVS and CDR2 FNYEAQ. The V and J ends lost 4 bases and 0 bases respectively, with 13 bases between them. This CDR3 contains 16 residues. CDR3 sequence (DNA): TGTGCCAGCAGCTCGCAGACAGCCGGCTCTGGAAACACCATATATTTT. Its translation is CASSSQTAGSGNTIYF. The variable domain in full, completed from reference TRBV7-6 and TRBJ1-3, reads GAGVSQSPRYKVTKRGQDVALRCDPISGHVSLYWYRQALGQGPEFLTYFNYEAQQDKSGLPNDRFSAERPEGSISTLTIQRTEQRDSAMYRCASSSQTAGSGNTIYFGEGSWLTVV.

This chain connects TRBV5-6 to TRBJ2-5; D not certain. The germline gives CDR1 SGHDT, CDR2 YYEEEE. Trimming cost V 3 bases and J 1 base, with 13 bases left between them. The CDR3 consists of 15 residues. CDR3 in DNA: TGTGCCAGCAGCTCCCCCCCGGGTCTCCAAGAGACCCAGTACTTC. This encodes CASSSPPGLQETQYF.

This clone was recorded once. The J gene is TRBJ2-5, the V gene TRBV7-7, with 14 bases matching TRBD2. The CDR3 length is 17 residues. Trimming cost V 5 bases and J 1 base; bases outside gene matches: 6. CDR1 is SSHAT, CDR2 FNYEAQ, per germline (reference sequence). The CDR3 DNA follows: TGTGCCAGCAGCCCCGGGGGACTAGCGGGGGCCCAAGAGACCCAGTACTTC. It translates to CASSPGGLAGAQETQYF.

The rearrangement joins TRBV9 to TRBJ2-6; D is perhaps TRBD1 or TRBD2 (6 bases each). The CDR3 loop spans 17 amino acids. The V gene lost 1 base and the J gene lost 1 base, with 12 bases spanning the gap. CDR1 is SGDLS and CDR2 is YYNGEE in the germline V gene. Written as DNA, the CDR3 is TGTGCCAGCAGCGTAAGAGGGGGGCTGTCTGGGGCCAACGTCCTGACTTTC. It is translated as CASSVRGGLSGANVLTF.

The V and J genes are TRBV5-4 and TRBJ1-1; no clear D gene. Germline lookup yields CDR1 SGHNT and CDR2 YYREEE (reference sequence). The ends were cut back, 2 bases at V and 6 bases at J, with 14 bases in the middle. This CDR3 has 14 amino acids. The CDR3 loop reads CASSFRVESAEAFF. In DNA form, the CDR3 reads TGTGCCAGCAGCTTCCGGGTGGAGAGTGCTGAAGCTTTCTTT.

The chain links TRBV5-1 to TRBJ2-5; TRBD2 is a possible D gene (5 bases). Looked up from germline, CDR1 is SGHRS and CDR2 is YFSETQ. CDR3 length: 13 residues. Trimming left V 0 bases short and J 6 bases short, with 9 bases between. CDR3 nucleotide sequence: TGCGCCAGCAGCTTGGGAACGGGGAAGACCCAGTACTTC. Its translation: CASSLGTGKTQYF. Full variable domain (missing parts from reference TRBV5-1 and TRBJ2-5): KAGVTQTPRYLIKTRGQQVTLSCSPISGHRSVSWYQQTPGQGLQFLFEYFSETQRNKGNFPGRFSGRQFSNSRSEMNVSTLELGDSALYLCASSLGTGKTQYFGPGTRLLVL.

The chain couples TRBV5-3 to TRBJ1-1; D remains unclear. TRBV5-3 is known as an ORF, though its function is uncertain. The CDR3 contains 16 residues. V lost 4 bases and J 0 bases, leaving 16 bases between the germline ends. CDR3 DNA: TGTGCCAGAAGCAGTAAGTCCGAGACTTTGAACACTGAAGCTTTCTTT. This translates into CARSSKSETLNTEAFF.

The J gene is TRBJ2-1, the V gene TRBV6-4; 9 nucleotides match TRBD1. The CDR3 has 14 amino acids. Trimming removed 6 bases from V and 7 bases from J; junction bases left unmatched: 7. Germline V CDR1 and CDR2: MRHNA, SNTAGT. Written as DNA, the CDR3 is TGTGCCAGCAGCACAGGGGGCGGAAGGAATGAGCAGTTCTTC. Translated: CASSTGGGRNEQFF.

The chain couples TRBV6-1 to TRBJ2-7; tentative D call: TRBD1 (6 bases). The V gene lost 6 bases and the J gene lost 9 bases, with 18 bases spanning the gap. From germline, CDR1 is MNHNS and CDR2 SASEGT. CDR3 length: 13 residues. CDR3 in amino acids: CASRTGQQHGQYF. CDR3 nucleotide sequence: TGTGCCAGCAGGACGGGACAACAGCACGGGCAGTACTTC.

This clone has just one count. The V call is TRBV19, the J call TRBJ2-6, with TRBD1 matching 7 bases. The V and J ends lost 8 bases and 4 bases, in that order; junction bases with no gene match: 11. This CDR3 is built from 16 residues. Germline values: CDR1 LNHDA, CDR2 SQIVND (reference sequence). CDR3 protein: CASRPITGAGANVLTF. The CDR3 DNA reads TGTGCCAGTCGCCCAATAACAGGGGCGGGGGCCAACGTCCTGACTTTC.

The chain combines TRBV5-4 with TRBJ1-2, with D uncertain. Per germline, CDR1 SGHNT and CDR2 YYREEE (reference sequence). The CDR3 has 16 residues. Between the trimmed V and J ends, which lost 8 bases and 0 bases, there was a span of 20 bases. For the CDR3, the DNA is TGTGCCAGTAGTCCATCCATCGACGGAGCTAACTATGGCTACACCTTC. Protein product: CASSPSIDGANYGYTF.

This clone was counted between two and nine times. This chain uses TRBV11-2 with TRBJ1-5, with D hard to call. Trimming removed 5 bases at V and 5 bases at J, with 10 bases between. CDR1 is SGHAT, CDR2 FQNNGV, per germline. This CDR3 is built from 13 residues. For the CDR3, the DNA is TGTGCCAGCAGCCCTACCGATGATCAGCCCCAGCATTTT. This sequence encodes CASSPTDDQPQHF.

This chain uses TRBV5-4 with TRBJ1-1, with D maybe TRBD1 (6 bases). This CDR3 comprises 15 residues. The V end lost 7 bases, the J end lost 6 bases, and 22 bases lay between the germline ends. Germline V gene sequence: CDR1 SGHNT, CDR2 YYREEE (reference sequence). This CDR3 is CASERISGAVAEAFF. The DNA of the CDR3 is TGTGCCAGCGAACGAATTTCGGGGGCGGTCGCTGAAGCTTTCTTT.